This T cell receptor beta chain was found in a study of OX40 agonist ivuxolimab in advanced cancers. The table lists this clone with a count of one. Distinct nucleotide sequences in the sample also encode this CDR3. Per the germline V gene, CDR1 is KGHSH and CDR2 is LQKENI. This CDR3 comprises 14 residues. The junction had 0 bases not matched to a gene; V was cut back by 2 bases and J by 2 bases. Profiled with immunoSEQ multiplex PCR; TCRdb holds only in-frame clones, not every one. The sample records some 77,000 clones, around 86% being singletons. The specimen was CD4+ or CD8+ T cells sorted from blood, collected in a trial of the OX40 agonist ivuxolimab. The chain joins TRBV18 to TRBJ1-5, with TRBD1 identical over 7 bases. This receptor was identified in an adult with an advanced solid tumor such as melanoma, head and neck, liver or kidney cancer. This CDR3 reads CASSPTGGNQPQHF. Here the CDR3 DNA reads TGTGCCAGCTCACCAACAGGGGGCAATCAGCCCCAGCATTTT.